Below are 30 T cell receptor beta chains sequenced from a single sample in a study of blood T cells in healthy people across ages. Next came a second PCR, run for about 7 to 12 cycles, which used a sample-barcoded 5' primer along with a J-beta primer mix. A single record per CDR3 protein comes from TCRdb applying MiXCR to the 5' RACE reads. Of roughly 2 million distinct CDR3 sequences in the sample, 49% were seen once. What was sequenced was blood. These TCRs come from a woman aged 40 to 50 in good health.

V and J are TRBV6-2 or TRBV6-3 and TRBJ1-2, with D unresolved. Germline-derived CDR1 and CDR2 are MNHEY and SVGEGT. The V end lost 8 bases, the J end lost 8 bases, and 15 bases lay between the germline ends. The CDR3 is made up of 12 amino acids. The CDR3 coding sequence is TGTGCCAGCCAGGAACGGCCCGGAGGCTACACCTTC. Translation: CASQERPGGYTF.

The rearrangement joins TRBV9 to TRBJ1-4, with D hard to call. The germline gives CDR1 SGDLS, CDR2 YYNGEE. Trimming pared 0 bases from V and 7 bases from J, leaving 13 bases between. The CDR3 is 15 amino acids. In nucleotides, the CDR3 is TGTGCCAGCAGCGTAGGCCCAACCAGTACTGAAAAACTGTTTTTT. Its translation is CASSVGPTSTEKLFF.

V is TRBV20-1 and J is TRBJ1-2, with 7 bases aligning to TRBD1. Germline values: CDR1 DFQATT, CDR2 SNEGSKA (reference sequence). This CDR3 is built from 12 residues. V lost 5 bases, J lost 8 bases, and 8 bases stayed unmatched. The CDR3 sequence: CSAESNRGGYTF. The CDR3 DNA sequence: TGCAGTGCTGAGAGTAACAGGGGCGGCTACACCTTC.

The gene calls are TRBV4-1 and TRBJ2-7, with no clear D. The CDR3 is 16 residues long. Germline assignment: CDR1 MGHRA and CDR2 YSYEKL. The ends were cut back, 2 bases at V and 5 bases at J, with 19 bases in the middle. The CDR3 reads CASSQSPGGQWNEQYF. CDR3 nucleotide sequence: TGCGCCAGCAGCCAATCTCCGGGTGGGCAGTGGAACGAGCAGTACTTC.

The genes are TRBV7-2 and TRBJ1-1; 11 positions agree with TRBD1. The CDR3 is 16 residues long. The V gene's germline CDR1 is SGHTA and CDR2 FQGNSA. V shed 7 bases, J shed 5 bases, and the junction held 12 bases outside the gene matches. The CDR3 reads CASTHRTGGAGTEAFF. CDR3 bases: TGTGCCAGCACCCACAGGACAGGGGGCGCAGGGACTGAAGCTTTCTTT.

The chain couples TRBV4-3 to TRBJ2-6, with D tentatively TRBD2 (5 bases). The CDR3 has 17 residues. The V and J ends lost 1 base and 0 bases respectively, with 10 bases between them. Germline V gene lookup returns CDR1 LGHNA and CDR2 YSLEER. The CDR3 region is CASSQGLRVSGANVLTF. Here the CDR3 DNA reads TGCGCCAGCAGCCAAGGCCTGAGGGTCTCTGGGGCCAACGTCCTGACTTTC.

This clonotype was seen a few times. The chain carries TRBV7-2 and TRBJ2-3; no clear D gene. V lost 1 base and J lost 1, with 12 bases in between. The CDR3 is made up of 16 amino acids. Per germline, CDR1 SGHTA and CDR2 FQGNSA. CDR3 region: CASSLVTALGTDTQYF. CDR3 DNA sequence: TGTGCCAGCAGCTTAGTTACGGCCCTAGGCACAGATACGCAGTATTTT. The complete variable domain, with remaining parts taken from reference TRBV7-2 and TRBJ2-3, reads GAGVSQSPSNKVTEKGKDVELRCDPISGHTALYWYRQSLGQGLEFLIYFQGNSAPDKSGLPSDRFSAERTGGSVSTLTIQRTQQEDSAVYLCASSLVTALGTDTQYFGPGTRLTVL.

The table lists this clonotype with many counts. V gene TRBV7-2 combines with J gene TRBJ2-1; 7 bases fit TRBD2. With 1 base clipped from V and 2 bases from J, the junction kept 5 bases outside the gene matches. From germline, CDR1 is SGHTA and CDR2 FQGNSA. The CDR3 length is 16 residues. CDR3 DNA sequence: TGTGCCAGCAGCTTAGTCTTGGCGGGGGCCTACAATGAGCAGTTCTTC. Residues: CASSLVLAGAYNEQFF. Complete variable domain (other parts from reference TRBV7-2 and TRBJ2-1): GAGVSQSPSNKVTEKGKDVELRCDPISGHTALYWYRQSLGQGLEFLIYFQGNSAPDKSGLPSDRFSAERTGGSVSTLTIQRTQQEDSAVYLCASSLVLAGAYNEQFFGPGTRLTVL.

The V and J genes are TRBV6-5 and TRBJ2-5; TRBD1 might be the D (5 bases). V was clipped by 5 bases and J by 11 bases, with 15 bases between them. CDR1 and CDR2 (germline): MNHEY, SVGAGI. This CDR3 spans 12 amino acids. CDR3 DNA: TGTGCCAGCAGTAACCACAGGTTGGAGCAGTACTTC. As protein: CASSNHRLEQYF.

This clonotype turned up a few times. The rearrangement links TRBV7-2 to TRBJ2-5; D tentatively reads TRBD1 or TRBD2 (5 bases each). This CDR3 is 15 amino acids long. With 6 bases removed from V and 4 bases from J, the gap between germline ends came to 18 bases. The germline V gene has CDR1 SGHTA and CDR2 FQGNSA. In DNA form, the CDR3 reads TGTGCCAGCAGGCTCGAACCGGGAAGGGGAGAGACCCAGTACTTC. It encodes CASRLEPGRGETQYF.

The chain joins TRBV4-1 to TRBJ2-3; TRBD2 aligns across 10 bases. Trimming removed 4 bases from V and 4 bases from J; junction bases left unmatched: 11. The V gene's germline CDR1 is MGHRA and CDR2 YSYEKL. The CDR3 extends over 17 amino acids. The CDR3: CASSLTSSGGASDTQYF. CDR3 bases: TGCGCCAGCAGCCTAACCTCCAGCGGGGGGGCTTCAGATACGCAGTATTTT.

This clonotype was counted between two and nine times. The V and J genes are TRBV20-1 and TRBJ1-2; TRBD1 agrees at 7 bases. CDR1 is DFQATT, CDR2 SNEGSKA, per germline (reference sequence). The CDR3 covers 13 residues. V was clipped by 1 base and J by 7 bases; unmatched bases: 6. The CDR3 DNA sequence: TGCAGTGCTAGAGGGGACAGCCACCTTGGCTACACCTTC. Protein product: CSARGDSHLGYTF.

The chain is built from TRBV7-6 and TRBJ1-2; TRBD1 aligns across 8 bases. Germline trimming cut 0 bases from V and 8 bases from J; bases unmatched to any gene: 5. The CDR3 runs to 14 residues. Looked up from germline, CDR1 is SGHVS and CDR2 is FNYEAQ. This CDR3 reads CASSLATGGEGYTF. The DNA of the CDR3 is TGTGCCAGCAGCTTAGCCACAGGGGGAGAGGGCTACACCTTC.

In the case of this clonotype: One junction end disagrees with the germline gene, perhaps due to a read error. This chain uses TRBV28 with TRBJ2-6, with TRBD1 as a possible D gene (5 bases). The germline V gene encodes CDR1 MDHEN and CDR2 SYDVKM. The CDR3 sequence is 17 residues long. The CDR3 sequence: CASSLDEFSSGADVLTF. The CDR3 coding sequence is TGTGCCAGCAGTTTAGATGAATTTAGCTCTGGGGCCGACGTCCTGACTTTC.

This clonotype was seen a handful of times. The chain is built from TRBV3-1 and TRBJ2-5, with 7 bases lining up with TRBD2. This CDR3 has 14 residues. With 3 bases clipped from V and 5 bases from J, the junction kept 6 bases outside the gene matches. Germline CDR1 and CDR2: LGHDT and YNNKEL (reference sequence). CDR3 sequence reads: CASSQRGNRETQYF. Here the CDR3 DNA reads TGTGCCAGCAGCCAGCGGGGGAATCGGGAGACCCAGTACTTC.

This sequence joins TRBV6-5 and TRBJ2-5; D unclear. Germline loops: CDR1 MNHEY, CDR2 SVGAGI. With 2 bases removed from V and 5 bases from J, the gap between germline ends came to 15 bases. This CDR3 region has 15 residues. CDR3 DNA sequence: TGTGCCAGCAGTTACACCCTAGGCTCCCGGGAGACCCAGTACTTC. Its translation: CASSYTLGSRETQYF.

The rearrangement uses TRBV20-1 and TRBJ2-3, with 8 bases that match TRBD2. Germline V gene sequence: CDR1 DFQATT, CDR2 SNEGSKA (reference sequence). CDR3 length equals 14 residues. The V segment lost 6 bases and the J segment 6 bases; nucleotides outside the gene matches: 11. The CDR3 DNA follows: TGCAGTGCCACGTCGGGACTAGGGTCGGATACGCAGTATTTT. As protein: CSATSGLGSDTQYF.

This clonotype has a handful of counts. The chain joins TRBV29-1 to TRBJ2-5; D may be TRBD1 (6 bases). The V end lost 3 bases, the J end lost 5 bases, and 22 bases lay between the germline ends. This CDR3 is built from 16 residues. In germline, CDR1 is SQVTM, CDR2 ANQGSEA. CDR3 nucleotides: TGCAGCGTTGATGCGGCAGACAGGATTTTTCGCGAGACCCAGTACTTC. This gives the protein CSVDAADRIFRETQYF. Supplemented by reference TRBV29-1 and TRBJ2-5, the full variable domain reads SAVISQKPSRDICQRGTSLTIQCQVDSQVTMMFWYRQQPGQSLTLIATANQGSEATYESGFVIDKFPISRPNLTFSTLTVSNMSPEDSSIYLCSVDAADRIFRETQYFGPGTRLLVL.

This clonotype appeared a few times. The chain carries TRBV7-2 and TRBJ2-7; 8 bases are shared with TRBD2. The V gene's germline CDR1 is SGHTA and CDR2 FQGNSA. Trimming at V came to 5 bases and at J to 1 base, leaving 7 bases not matched to a gene. The CDR3 is 15 amino acids. CDR3 loop: CASSPGGAQSYEQYF. CDR3 bases: TGTGCCAGCAGCCCGGGGGGGGCGCAATCCTACGAGCAGTACTTC.

This clonotype has a handful of counts. This rearrangement joins TRBV5-1 to TRBJ1-4; 9 bases map to TRBD1. Trimming at V came to 3 bases and at J to 8 bases, leaving 8 bases not matched to a gene. The CDR3 sequence is 15 residues long. The germline gives CDR1 SGHRS, CDR2 YFSETQ. The DNA for the CDR3 is TGCGCCAGCAGCTGGACAGGGGTCGGTTTAGAAAAACTGTTTTTT. Its translation is CASSWTGVGLEKLFF.

To note about this clonotype: This may be a read error: a much more frequent sequence differs by one nucleotide. This chain uses TRBV29-1 with TRBJ2-7; 7 positions match TRBD2. Per germline, CDR1 SQVTM and CDR2 ANQGSEA. This CDR3 comprises 13 residues. The CDR3 spells CSVGRGVGYEQNF. The CDR3 nucleotides are TGCAGCGTTGGACGGGGGGTAGGATACGAGCAGAACTTC.

The chain is built from TRBV5-1 and TRBJ2-3, with 10 positions matching TRBD2. Per the germline V gene, CDR1 is SGHRS and CDR2 is YFSETQ. Unmatched junction bases numbered 2, after V lost 4 bases and J lost 0 bases. The CDR3 is 15 amino acids. CDR3 region: CASSVTSGSTDTQYF. Written as DNA, the CDR3 is TGCGCCAGCAGCGTGACTAGCGGGAGCACAGATACGCAGTATTTT.

This chain connects TRBV20-1 to TRBJ2-7, with D possibly TRBD1 on 6 matching bases. Germline CDR1 is DFQATT and CDR2 is SNEGSKA (reference sequence). V shed 2 bases and J shed 1 base, with 15 bases lying between them. The CDR3 totals 15 residues. The CDR3 sequence: CSARSNREPSYEQYF. In nucleotides, the CDR3 is TGCAGTGCTAGATCGAACAGGGAGCCGTCCTACGAGCAGTACTTC.

The chain has TRBV28 and TRBJ2-5, with 7 positions matching TRBD2. Trimming cost V 10 bases and J 11 bases; bases outside gene matches: 16. The germline gives CDR1 MDHEN, CDR2 SYDVKM. The CDR3 consists of 13 residues. The CDR3 DNA reads TGTGCCACCACGGCGGGGGTGGCAGAGGAGCAGTACTTC. Translating it yields CATTAGVAEEQYF.

This chain uses TRBV20-1 with TRBJ2-4, with TRBD1 as a possible D gene (5 bases). CDR1 is DFQATT and CDR2 is SNEGSKA in the germline V gene (reference sequence). Trimming removed 0 bases from V and 1 base from J, with 13 bases in between. This CDR3 has 16 amino acids. This CDR3 reads CSARDRKGMAKNIQYF. The CDR3 DNA sequence: TGCAGTGCTAGAGATCGGAAGGGGATGGCCAAAAACATTCAGTACTTC.

This clonotype was detected a few times. V and J are TRBV24-1 and TRBJ2-2; 12 bases map to TRBD1. The CDR3 totals 14 residues. Germline assignment: CDR1 KGHDR and CDR2 SFDVKD. V was clipped by 7 bases and J by 4 bases; unmatched bases: 0. CDR3 DNA: TGTGCCACCAGGGGACAGGGGGCCACCGGGGAGCTGTTTTTT. Translating gives CATRGQGATGELFF.

This clonotype has a handful of counts. The J gene is TRBJ1-4, the V gene TRBV7-2; D might be TRBD1 (6 bases). The germline V gene encodes CDR1 SGHTA and CDR2 FQGNSA. The CDR3 sequence is 15 residues long. V shed 5 bases and J shed 5 bases, with 15 bases lying between them. The CDR3 region has the DNA TGTGCCAGCAGCCCGAGAACAGGGTTCAATGAAAAACTGTTTTTT. Translating it yields CASSPRTGFNEKLFF.

The rearrangement uses TRBV20-1 and TRBJ2-7; 8 bases are shared with TRBD1. CDR3 length equals 17 residues. V shed 0 bases, J shed 1 base, and the junction held 11 bases outside the gene matches. Germline CDR1 and CDR2: DFQATT and SNEGSKA (reference sequence). The CDR3 DNA follows: TGCAGTGCTAGAGATCGCCTTGGGCAGGGGGCATCCTACGAGCAGTACTTC. It is translated as CSARDRLGQGASYEQYF.

This clonotype has a handful of counts. This chain joins TRBV27 and TRBJ2-5; D is perhaps TRBD2 (5 bases). Germline CDR1 reads MNHEY; CDR2 reads SMNVEV (reference sequence). V was cut by 10 bases and J by 11 bases, with 23 bases left in between. The CDR3 consists of 13 residues. CDR3 bases: TGTGCCAACTGTAGCGCGGATCTAGATGAGCAGTACTTC. This sequence encodes CANCSADLDEQYF.

This clonotype was counted only a few times. The rearrangement links TRBV7-9 to TRBJ2-5; 14 bases map to TRBD2. The germline gives CDR1 SEHNR, CDR2 FQNEAQ (reference sequence). V trimming: 4 bases; J trimming: 3 bases; junction bases outside the gene matches: 4. The CDR3 consists of 16 residues. The chain's CDR3 is CASSSPGLAGEETQYF. The CDR3 region has the DNA TGTGCCAGCAGCTCTCCGGGACTAGCGGGGGAAGAGACCCAGTACTTC.